The TCR beta chain under discussion was sequenced for a study of T cell responses to AZD1222 COVID-19 vaccine. The V end lost 3 bases, the J end lost 1 base, and 19 bases lay between the germline ends. CDR3 size: 18 residues. CDR1 and CDR2 (germline): LNHDA, SQIVND (reference sequence). Using immunoSEQ multiplex PCR, the repertoire was profiled, and TCRdb retains in-frame clones only, with some absent. Here the sample spans 120,000 to 150,000 clones, approximately 90% being singletons. Study-wide points: The donor cohort was predominantly white British with a female majority, and clonal diversity may have been underestimated. Dominant CD4 TCR responses targeted spike regions 160-218 and 743-854. Spike-specific TCR repertoires showed rising breadth and depth after two AZD1222 doses.

A word on this clone: Its antigen is unidentified.

Sample: peripheral blood, taken 28 days after the second AZD1222 dose. The chain uses TRBV19 and TRBJ1-5; a weak D match, TRBD1 (6 bases). This clonotype was sampled from an adult who received the AZD1222 COVID-19 vaccine. Here the CDR3 DNA reads TGTGCCAGTAGTATCTGGGGGCGCGAGCGCAGCAGCAATCAGCCCCAGCATTTT. Protein sequence: CASSIWGRERSSNQPQHF.